Below are 7 T cell receptor beta chains sequenced from a single sample in a study of blood T cell repertoires in COVID-19. The protocol was immunoSEQ multiplex PCR, while the TCRdb copy is restricted to in-frame clones and leaves out a portion. This sample yields about 250,000 clones, of which 80% to 90% are seen a single time; under 1.5% belongs to the top ten. Sequences were obtained from peripheral blood. The receptors were gathered from a man of 80 years or more with acute or convalescent COVID-19.

V usage is TRBV5-1 and J usage is TRBJ2-7; TRBD1 matches at 9 bases. The CDR3 sequence is 16 residues long. Germline lookup yields CDR1 SGHRS and CDR2 YFSETQ. With V trimmed by 0 bases and J by 6 bases, 10 bases remained unmatched. The CDR3 DNA reads as TGCGCCAGCAGCTTGGGGTTGGGACAGGGATTCAGCGAGCAGTACTTC. Its translation is CASSLGLGQGFSEQYF.

The CDR3 reads CASSQNQPGTGELFF. The CDR3 DNA reads as TGTGCCAGCAGCCAGAACCAACCGGGGACCGGGGAGCTGTTTTTT. This chain uses TRBV3-1 (or the pseudogene TRBV3-2) with TRBJ2-2; possible D gene TRBD2, 5 bases. This CDR3 is built from 15 residues. Germline-derived CDR1 and CDR2 are LGHDT and YNNKEL (reference sequence). The ends were cut back, 3 bases at V and 5 bases at J, with 13 bases in the middle.

V and J are TRBV7-2 and TRBJ1-6; D is possibly TRBD1 (5 bases). V was cut by 4 bases and J by 9 bases, with 16 bases left in between. Germline CDR1 SGHTA, CDR2 FQGNSA. The CDR3 consists of 15 residues. CDR3 region: CASSSGGGVGSPLHF. The CDR3 DNA follows: TGTGCCAGCAGCTCGGGGGGGGGAGTTGGTTCACCCCTCCACTTT.

This sequence joins TRBV5-1 and TRBJ2-1; D uncertain. V lost 0 bases, J lost 5 bases, and 9 bases lay in between. The germline V gene has CDR1 SGHRS and CDR2 YFSETQ. This CDR3 contains 14 residues. DNA for the CDR3: TGCGCCAGCAGCTTGGATCCAGGAAACAATGAGCAGTTCTTC. Amino acids: CASSLDPGNNEQFF. The variable domain in full, completed from reference TRBV5-1 and TRBJ2-1, reads KAGVTQTPRYLIKTRGQQVTLSCSPISGHRSVSWYQQTPGQGLQFLFEYFSETQRNKGNFPGRFSGRQFSNSRSEMNVSTLELGDSALYLCASSLDPGNNEQFFGPGTRLTVL.

This chain connects TRBV18 to TRBJ1-3, with D perhaps TRBD1 (5 bases). Germline CDR1 reads KGHSH; CDR2 reads LQKENI. CDR3 size: 16 residues. Trimming removed 1 base from V and 0 bases from J, with 10 bases in between. The CDR3, as DNA: TGTGCCAGCTCACCACGGGAGGGGAACTCTGGAAACACCATATATTTT. Translating it yields CASSPREGNSGNTIYF. The full variable domain, with the rest looked up from reference TRBV18 and TRBJ1-3, is NAGVMQNPRHLVRRRGQEARLRCSPMKGHSHVYWYRQLPEEGLKFMVYLQKENIIDESGMPKERFSAEFPKEGPSILRIQQVVRGDSAAYFCASSPREGNSGNTIYFGEGSWLTVV.

The gene calls are TRBV5-6 and TRBJ2-7; TRBD1 matches at 7 bases. The CDR3 loop spans 16 amino acids. V was clipped by 4 bases and J by 1 base; unmatched bases: 11. Germline loops: CDR1 SGHDT, CDR2 YYEEEE. CDR3 loop: CASSHGTAWSSYEQYF. The DNA for the CDR3 is TGTGCCAGCAGCCATGGGACAGCCTGGAGTTCCTACGAGCAGTACTTC.

This sequence joins TRBV7-3 and TRBJ1-5, with 11 bases aligning to TRBD1. The CDR3 length is 17 residues. Unmatched junction bases numbered 7, after V lost 1 base and J lost 5 bases. CDR1 is SGHTA, CDR2 FQGTGA, per germline. DNA of the CDR3: TGTGCCAGCAGCTTAAAGGAGGGACAGGGGGGGGATCAGCCCCAGCATTTT. Its translation is CASSLKEGQGGDQPQHF.